The clone carrying this TCR beta chain was seen ten or more times. Its specificity is not known. The data derive from a study of neurological immune-mediated disorders. Regarding the study as a whole: None of the CDR3 amino acid sequences of expanded clones recurred across subjects, suggesting private repertoires in all groups.

Per the germline V gene, CDR1 is DFQATT and CDR2 is SNEGSKA (reference sequence). Trimming cost V 6 bases and J 8 bases, with 22 bases left between them. The CDR3 contains 15 residues. The cDNA was generated through 5'RACE incorporating 10-nucleotide random UMIs. One entry per CDR3 protein, called by TCRdb with MiXCR from the 5' RACE reads. There are tens of thousands of distinct CDR3 sequences in the sample; 25% occur only once, and 20% to 30% lies in the top ten. This receptor was obtained from a woman in her seventies in good health. The sample was PBMCs. This chain joins TRBV20-1 and TRBJ1-4; D possibly corresponds to TRBD1 (6 bases). Written as DNA, the CDR3 is TGCAGTGCGAAGCTCCCGGGATTTAGGGGGGAAAAACTGTTTTTT. It translates to CSAKLPGFRGEKLFF.